The 7 T cell receptor beta chains below all came from one sample that was sequenced in a study of blood T cell repertoires in COVID-19. TCRdb keeps only in-frame clones here, not all; method: immunoSEQ multiplex PCR. The data hold 200,000 to 250,000 clones, with approximately 84% observed a single time. The sequenced material came from peripheral blood. These receptors came from a woman between 45 and 65 years old with active or convalescent COVID-19.

The CDR3 region has the DNA TGTGCCAGTAGGCCGACTGTTTTCACTGAAGCTTTCTTT. This translates into CASRPTVFTEAFF. The V and J genes are TRBV19 and TRBJ1-1; the D is unclear. This CDR3 is built from 13 residues. The germline V and J ends were trimmed by 6 bases and 4 bases, with 12 bases remaining between them. The germline CDR1 and CDR2 sequences are LNHDA and SQIVND (reference sequence).

This clone was recorded many times. The CDR3 DNA reads as TGTGCCAGCAGCGACGGGGGTGGAGTTTATGGCTACACCTTC. Translation gives CASSDGGGVYGYTF. The J gene is TRBJ1-2, the V gene TRBV6-5; a weak D match, TRBD1 (5 bases). Germline CDR1 MNHEY, CDR2 SVGAGI. Between the trimmed V and J ends, which lost 6 bases and 5 bases, there was a span of 16 bases. The CDR3 has 14 amino acids.

This clone was counted once. The chain uses TRBV27 and TRBJ2-7; no clear D gene. The CDR3 runs to 14 residues. V shed 5 bases and J shed 1 base, with 12 bases lying between them. From germline, CDR1 is MNHEY and CDR2 SMNVEV (reference sequence). The CDR3 nucleotides are TGTGCCAGCAGTCCTAGGTCTGGTTCCTACGAGCAGTACTTC. It encodes CASSPRSGSYEQYF.

The rearrangement joins TRBV10-3 to TRBJ2-1; 14 bases line up with TRBD2. The CDR3 loop spans 13 amino acids. Looked up from germline, CDR1 is ENHRY and CDR2 is SYGVKD. The V and J ends lost 7 bases and 10 bases, in that order; junction bases with no gene match: 3. The CDR3 sequence is CAITGTSGGEQFF. In DNA, the CDR3 is TGTGCCATCACCGGGACTAGCGGGGGAGAGCAGTTCTTC.

This rearrangement joins TRBV18 to TRBJ2-5, with D unclear. The CDR3 has 14 amino acids. CDR1 and CDR2 (germline): KGHSH, LQKENI. V lost 1 base, J lost 1 base, and 7 bases lay in between. CDR3 loop: CASSPLGTQETQYF. DNA of the CDR3: TGTGCCAGCTCACCACTGGGCACCCAAGAGACCCAGTACTTC.

V is TRBV11-2 and J is TRBJ2-3; D perhaps matches TRBD1 (5 bases). Trimming cost V 2 bases and J 2 bases, with 17 bases left between them. This CDR3 is built from 17 residues. CDR1 and CDR2 (germline): SGHAT, FQNNGV. As DNA, the CDR3 is TGTGCCAGCAGCTTAACCCGGTGGAGACAGAACACAGATACGCAGTATTTT. Protein: CASSLTRWRQNTDTQYF.

The rearrangement joins TRBV19 to TRBJ1-3; unclear D gene. CDR3 length equals 16 residues. V was trimmed by 4 bases and J by 0 bases, leaving 13 bases between them. Germline values: CDR1 LNHDA, CDR2 SQIVND (reference sequence). The CDR3 is CASSSGPPHSGNTIYF. As DNA, the CDR3 is TGTGCCAGTAGTAGCGGGCCGCCCCACTCTGGAAACACCATATATTTT.